The TCR beta chain described here comes from a study of blood T cell repertoires in COVID-19. Study-wide background: The cDNA or gDNA used as material had been derived from T cells, B-cell-depleted T cells, or PBMCs.

Original methodology: Estimated nucleated cell counts came from reference gene primer amplification. Some clones are missing from TCRdb's copy, which holds only in-frame ones; the method was immunoSEQ multiplex PCR. V, J and clone size are taken as reported in that table, and D and trimming were inferred from the DNA itself. This sample has 150,000 to 200,000 clones, with about 81% found just once. A Seattle source enrolled patients during active infection and followed them longitudinally. The junction had 6 bases not matched to a gene; V was cut back by 6 bases and J by 3 bases. CDR3 length: 15 residues. Germline assignment: CDR1 MDHEN and CDR2 SYDVKM.

The sample comprised peripheral blood. The gene calls are TRBV28 and TRBJ2-3; 10 nucleotides match TRBD2. This clonotype was sampled from a woman in her fifties or sixties with COVID-19, enrolled during active disease. The CDR3 protein is CASSPTAGGTDTQYF. The CDR3 bases are TGTGCCAGCAGCCCAACAGCGGGGGGGACAGATACGCAGTATTTT.